One sample yielded the 32 T cell receptor beta chains listed below, sequenced in a study of shared clonotypes between healthy human individuals. Data came from immunoSEQ multiplex PCR; TCRdb stores just in-frame clones and leaves some out. The profile shows roughly 2.4 million clones, approximately 94% of them singletons. The sample was naive CD4+ T cells sorted from blood. The subset was: CD45RA+ positively selected. The receptors come from a man aged 18 to 30 in good health.

The V and J genes are TRBV10-3 and TRBJ2-1; 9 nucleotides line up with TRBD2. The CDR3 totals 15 residues. V was clipped by 4 bases and J by 7 bases; unmatched bases: 8. Germline V gene data show CDR1 as ENHRY and CDR2 as SYGVKD. This CDR3 reads CAISVNSGSPNEQFF. Here the CDR3 DNA reads TGTGCCATCAGTGTAAATAGCGGGAGCCCTAATGAGCAGTTCTTC.

This chain uses TRBV5-6 with TRBJ2-4; TRBD2 aligns across 11 bases. The CDR3 length is 18 residues. Per the germline V gene, CDR1 is SGHDT and CDR2 is YYEEEE. The ends lost 3 bases at V and 1 base at J; junction bases unmatched: 9. This chain's CDR3 is CASSWGLAEFVAKNIQYF. The CDR3 region has the DNA TGTGCCAGCAGCTGGGGACTAGCGGAGTTTGTGGCCAAAAACATTCAGTACTTC.

The rearrangement uses TRBV7-9 and TRBJ2-4, with D maybe TRBD2 (6 bases). Per the germline V gene, CDR1 is SEHNR and CDR2 is FQNEAQ (reference sequence). Between the trimmed V and J ends, which lost 5 bases and 3 bases, there was a span of 20 bases. The CDR3 is 17 amino acids. The CDR3 DNA follows: TGTGCCAGCAGCCTAAGCGGCGGGGCCGGGGACAAAAACATTCAGTACTTC. It specifies CASSLSGGAGDKNIQYF.

This chain's CDR3 is CASTERVLYNEQFF. The DNA for the CDR3 is TGTGCCAGCACCGAACGGGTGCTGTACAATGAGCAGTTCTTC. The chain uses TRBV6-6 and TRBJ2-1, with no clear D. Per germline, CDR1 MNHNY and CDR2 SVGAGI (reference sequence). The V gene lost 7 bases and the J gene lost 4 bases, with 14 bases spanning the gap. There are 14 residues in the CDR3.

The chain is built from TRBV7-2 and TRBJ2-3, with D perhaps matching TRBD2 (6 bases). The CDR3 runs to 16 residues. Germline V gene data show CDR1 as SGHTA and CDR2 as FQGNSA. V lost 8 bases and J lost 2, with 20 bases in between. CDR3 DNA: TGTGCCAGCGCAAAAATGGGGGGAGGCAACACAGATACGCAGTATTTT. Translation gives CASAKMGGGNTDTQYF.

CDR3 protein: CASSAGGTSGFYEQYF. CDR3 sequence (DNA): TGTGCCAGCAGCGCTGGAGGGACTAGCGGATTCTACGAGCAGTACTTC. The gene calls are TRBV9 and TRBJ2-7, with TRBD2 identical over 11 bases. V gave up 3 bases and J gave up 3 bases; unmatched junction bases: 8. This CDR3 is 16 amino acids long. Germline CDR1 SGDLS, CDR2 YYNGEE.

The rearrangement links TRBV4-3 to TRBJ2-7; D perhaps matches TRBD2 (5 bases). V lost 6 bases and J lost 0, with 12 bases in between. The CDR3 runs 14 residues. Germline CDR1 and CDR2: LGHNA and YSLEER. CDR3 bases: TGCGCCAGCAGTCCTTCGGCGGGCTCCTACGAGCAGTACTTC. Translated, it gives CASSPSAGSYEQYF.

The rearrangement uses TRBV4-1 and TRBJ2-7; D not certain. The germline gives CDR1 MGHRA, CDR2 YSYEKL. This CDR3 has 14 amino acids. Trimming removed 2 bases at V and 4 bases at J, with 12 bases between. CDR3 region: CASSQHLMGYEQYF. CDR3 DNA: TGCGCCAGCAGCCAACACTTGATGGGTTACGAGCAGTACTTC.

The chain couples TRBV5-8 to TRBJ2-7, with D possibly matching TRBD2 (5 bases). CDR1 SGHTS and CDR2 YDEGEE come from the germline V gene. Trimming removed 1 base from V and 0 bases from J, with 14 bases in between. This CDR3 is 16 amino acids long. In nucleotides, the CDR3 is TGTGCCAGCAGCTTGCGGGGTTCCGGTTTCTCCTACGAGCAGTACTTC. It codes for CASSLRGSGFSYEQYF.

J is TRBJ1-6 and V is TRBV18; the D gene is possibly TRBD1 (5 bases). The CDR3 extends over 16 amino acids. Germline V gene lookup returns CDR1 KGHSH and CDR2 LQKENI. The ends were cut back, 6 bases at V and 10 bases at J, with 22 bases in the middle. The CDR3 here is CASSPKETGGSSPLHF. Here the CDR3 DNA reads TGTGCCAGCTCCCCAAAGGAAACAGGAGGATCATCACCCCTCCACTTT.

V gene TRBV9 combines with J gene TRBJ2-3; tentatively, D is TRBD2 (7 bases). CDR1 SGDLS and CDR2 YYNGEE come from the germline V gene. V was pared by 7 bases and J by 6 bases, with 12 bases between. The CDR3 sequence is 12 residues long. CDR3 loop: CASGGAMDTQYF. CDR3 in DNA: TGTGCCAGCGGGGGGGCTATGGATACGCAGTATTTT.

This chain links TRBV5-1 with TRBJ2-7; unclear D gene. V lost 2 bases to trimming and J lost 2 bases, with 11 bases between them. Germline values: CDR1 SGHRS, CDR2 YFSETQ. CDR3 length: 14 residues. The CDR3 bases are TGCGCCAGCAGCTTACCGGGCCTAACCTACGAGCAGTACTTC. Translating gives CASSLPGLTYEQYF.

The V and J genes are TRBV2 and TRBJ2-7, with TRBD1 matching 10 bases. The junction had 4 bases not matched to a gene; V was cut back by 5 bases and J by 3 bases. Germline CDR1 SNHLY, CDR2 FYNNEI. The CDR3 sequence is 14 residues long. The CDR3 protein is CASSTGQGVYEQYF. CDR3 coding DNA: TGTGCCAGCAGTACCGGACAGGGGGTCTACGAGCAGTACTTC.

The V and J genes are TRBV5-1 and TRBJ2-3; D is uncertain. Looked up from germline, CDR1 is SGHRS and CDR2 is YFSETQ. The CDR3 loop spans 16 amino acids. V was trimmed by 1 base and J by 1 base, leaving 13 bases between them. The DNA for the CDR3 is TGCGCCAGCAGCTTGAGGGCTCTTCGAGGCACAGATACGCAGTATTTT. Amino acids: CASSLRALRGTDTQYF.

J is TRBJ1-1 and V is TRBV6-7; D gene ambiguous. TRBV6-7 is flagged as an ORF with uncertain function. V shed 4 bases and J shed 0 bases, with 12 bases lying between them. The CDR3 length is 15 residues. CDR3 loop: CASSFLPLMNTEAFF. The CDR3 region has the DNA TGTGCCAGCAGTTTCCTTCCTCTAATGAACACTGAAGCTTTCTTT.

This chain connects TRBV7-2 to TRBJ1-2; a possible D gene is TRBD1 (6 bases). There are 15 residues in the CDR3. Germline CDR1 is SGHTA and CDR2 is FQGNSA. V was shortened by 1 base and J by 4 bases, with 13 bases between the two germline ends. Here the CDR3 reads CASSLVPGAGYGYTF. CDR3 coding DNA: TGTGCCAGCAGCTTAGTTCCGGGGGCGGGCTATGGCTACACCTTC.

This chain joins TRBV28 and TRBJ1-5; TRBD1 is a possible D gene (5 bases). Per germline, CDR1 MDHEN and CDR2 SYDVKM. The CDR3 extends over 14 amino acids. CDR3 nucleotides: TGTGCGGGGGGTAGGGGAATTAGCAATCAGCCCCAGCATTTT. This gives the protein CAGGRGISNQPQHF.

As to this clone: The identical CDR3 is also encoded by other nucleotide sequences in the sample. This rearrangement joins TRBV5-1 to TRBJ2-3; D uncertain. This CDR3 has 15 residues. Germline values: CDR1 SGHRS, CDR2 YFSETQ. Trimming took off 0 bases at V and 0 bases at J, with 8 bases between the two ends. CDR3 nucleotide sequence: TGCGCCAGCAGCTTGGGGGCCTCCAGCACAGATACGCAGTATTTT. It is translated as CASSLGASSTDTQYF. Full variable domain (remainder filled in from reference TRBV5-1 and TRBJ2-3): KAGVTQTPRYLIKTRGQQVTLSCSPISGHRSVSWYQQTPGQGLQFLFEYFSETQRNKGNFPGRFSGRQFSNSRSEMNVSTLELGDSALYLCASSLGASSTDTQYFGPGTRLTVL.

V gene TRBV15 combines with J gene TRBJ1-2, with D maybe TRBD1 (5 bases). Germline CDR1 reads LNHNV; CDR2 reads YYDKDF (reference sequence). This CDR3 contains 14 residues. Trimming removed 1 base at V and 3 bases at J, with 9 bases between. CDR3 DNA sequence: TGTGCCACCAGCAGAGTGGGGCGGGACTATGGCTACACCTTC. It translates to CATSRVGRDYGYTF.

The chain uses TRBV5-1 and TRBJ2-5; 9 bases align to TRBD2. The CDR3 spans 16 residues. The germline V gene has CDR1 SGHRS and CDR2 YFSETQ. The V segment lost 3 bases and the J segment 1 base; nucleotides outside the gene matches: 7. The CDR3 DNA follows: TGCGCCAGCAGCTCTGGAGCGGGGGGTGGCCAAGAGACCCAGTACTTC. Residues: CASSSGAGGGQETQYF.

The chain is built from TRBV29-1 and TRBJ2-2, with D maybe TRBD1 (6 bases). Germline CDR1 and CDR2: SQVTM and ANQGSEA. Between the trimmed V and J ends, which lost 2 bases and 0 bases, there was a span of 7 bases. This CDR3 has 14 residues. The CDR3 region has the DNA TGCAGCGTTGAAAGGGACACGAACACCGGGGAGCTGTTTTTT. Its protein is CSVERDTNTGELFF.

For this clone: Additional DNA sequences in this sample encode the identical CDR3. This chain joins TRBV11-3 and TRBJ2-3; 10 bases are a match to TRBD2. The V gene end was trimmed by 1 base and the J gene end by 3 bases; junction bases not matched to a gene: 1. The CDR3 spans 15 residues. Per the germline V gene, CDR1 is SGHNT and CDR2 is YENEEA. The chain's CDR3 is CASSLGTSGTDTQYF. CDR3 nucleotide sequence: TGTGCCAGCAGCTTAGGGACTAGCGGAACAGATACGCAGTATTTT.

The rearrangement uses TRBV7-8 and TRBJ1-4; weak D call: TRBD1 (5 bases). Per germline, CDR1 SGHVS and CDR2 FQNEAQ. The CDR3 totals 13 residues. Trimming left V 1 base short and J 7 bases short, with 7 bases between. The CDR3 coding sequence is TGTGCCAGCAGCTTAGAGAGGGGTGAAAAACTGTTTTTT. Translated: CASSLERGEKLFF.

The CDR3 region has the DNA TGTGCCAGCAGCGCGGGACTAGCGCCTACCTCAGATACGCAGTATTTT. Translating it yields CASSAGLAPTSDTQYF. This chain links TRBV5-4 with TRBJ2-3; TRBD2 matches at 10 bases. Germline CDR1 SGHNT, CDR2 YYREEE (reference sequence). This CDR3 is built from 16 residues. The junction had 9 bases not matched to a gene; V was cut back by 4 bases and J by 4 bases.

The rearrangement links TRBV7-9 to TRBJ2-1; a possible D gene is TRBD1 (5 bases). Deletions cut 2 bases from V and 12 bases from J, with 26 bases between. Germline CDR1 is SEHNR and CDR2 is FQNEAQ (reference sequence). The CDR3 length is 17 residues. The CDR3 coding sequence is TGTGCCAGCAGCTTACTAACAGCGTTGGGTCAGGGTGACGGGCAGTTCTTC. Its protein product is CASSLLTALGQGDGQFF. Combining the CDR3 with reference TRBV7-9 and TRBJ2-1 gives the whole variable domain DTGVSQNPRHKITKRGQNVTFRCDPISEHNRLYWYRQTLGQGPEFLTYFQNEAQLEKSRLLSDRFSAERPKGSFSTLEIQRTEQGDSAMYLCASSLLTALGQGDGQFFGPGTRLTVL.

This chain connects TRBV27 to TRBJ2-5; TRBD2 matches at 11 bases. In germline, CDR1 is MNHEY, CDR2 SMNVEV (reference sequence). This CDR3 region has 17 residues. V gave up 3 bases and J gave up 0 bases; unmatched junction bases: 6. The CDR3 nucleotides are TGTGCCAGCAGTTTTAGGCTAGCGGGGGGCCACCAAGAGACCCAGTACTTC. Translation gives CASSFRLAGGHQETQYF.

This chain links TRBV7-9 with TRBJ2-3; no definite D call. Trimming cost V 0 bases and J 3 bases, with 7 bases left between them. The germline gives CDR1 SEHNR, CDR2 FQNEAQ (reference sequence). This CDR3 comprises 14 residues. The CDR3 sequence: CASSLASRTDTQYF. The DNA for the CDR3 is TGTGCCAGCAGCTTAGCCTCTAGAACAGATACGCAGTATTTT. Full variable domain (remainder filled in from reference TRBV7-9 and TRBJ2-3): DTGVSQNPRHKITKRGQNVTFRCDPISEHNRLYWYRQTLGQGPEFLTYFQNEAQLEKSRLLSDRFSAERPKGSFSTLEIQRTEQGDSAMYLCASSLASRTDTQYFGPGTRLTVL.

This chain links TRBV29-1 with TRBJ1-2; no definite D call. Germline V gene lookup returns CDR1 SQVTM and CDR2 ANQGSEA. Between the trimmed V and J ends, which lost 0 bases and 5 bases, there was a span of 13 bases. The CDR3 covers 14 residues. CDR3 protein: CSVEDPGKGYGYTF. CDR3 DNA: TGCAGCGTTGAAGATCCGGGGAAAGGGTATGGCTACACCTTC.

The chain has TRBV7-9 and TRBJ2-4; no clear D. The germline gives CDR1 SEHNR, CDR2 FQNEAQ (reference sequence). V was clipped by 1 base and J by 10 bases, with 11 bases between them. The CDR3 spans 13 residues. This CDR3 is CASSLVLYGIQYF. Written as DNA, the CDR3 is TGTGCCAGCAGCTTAGTCCTCTATGGGATTCAGTACTTC.

A few counts support this clone. The sample has other DNA sequences that encode this CDR3 too. V is TRBV5-4 and J is TRBJ2-7; unclear D gene. V was cut by 1 base and J by 1 base, with 6 bases left in between. The germline V gene has CDR1 SGHNT and CDR2 YYREEE (reference sequence). The CDR3 sequence is 13 residues long. CDR3 residues: CASSLKGSYEQYF. The CDR3, as DNA: TGTGCCAGCAGCTTGAAGGGTTCCTACGAGCAGTACTTC.

This clone showed up just once. The chain couples TRBV6-1 to TRBJ2-7; either TRBD1 or TRBD2 may fit D (5 bases each). Between the trimmed V and J ends, which lost 4 bases and 2 bases, there was a span of 18 bases. Germline V gene sequence: CDR1 MNHNS, CDR2 SASEGT. CDR3 length equals 16 residues. This CDR3 reads CASSGGSQDATYEQYF. CDR3 in DNA: TGTGCCAGCAGTGGGGGGTCACAGGACGCTACCTACGAGCAGTACTTC.

About this clone itself: Other DNA sequences in this specimen translate into the identical CDR3. This chain connects TRBV7-2 to TRBJ1-3, with TRBD1 as a possible D gene (5 bases). The CDR3 has 14 amino acids. Germline-derived CDR1 and CDR2 are SGHTA and FQGNSA. V was clipped by 0 bases and J by 4 bases, with 7 bases between them. The CDR3 DNA sequence: TGTGCCAGCAGCTTAGCTGGGGGGGGAAACACCATATATTTT. This codes for CASSLAGGGNTIYF.